Below, 15 T cell receptor beta chains from the same sample are listed, as sequenced in a study of cytomegalovirus exposure and HLA in healthy donors. Assay used: immunoSEQ multiplex PCR; TCRdb lists only in-frame clones, some missing. The sample contains roughly 130,000 clones, about 90% of which appear only once. The sample was PBMCs. The receptors were sampled from a man aged 25 to 40 in good health and CMV-seronegative.

This clone was detected once. The chain employs TRBV4-1 and TRBJ2-2, with 11 nucleotides matching TRBD2. The CDR3 has 16 amino acids. The germline gives CDR1 MGHRA, CDR2 YSYEKL. V was clipped by 2 bases and J by 8 bases; unmatched bases: 7. The CDR3 region has the DNA TGCGCCAGCAGCCAAATACTAGCGGGAGAGGCTGGGGAGCTGTTTTTT. It yields the protein CASSQILAGEAGELFF.

This rearrangement joins TRBV7-9 to TRBJ2-7, with TRBD2 matching over 11 bases. V lost 6 bases and J lost 2; bases outside the gene matches: 3. The CDR3 is 14 amino acids. Germline CDR1 reads SEHNR; CDR2 reads FQNEAQ (reference sequence). CDR3 sequence: CASRTSGTAYEQYF. DNA for the CDR3: TGTGCCAGCAGGACTAGCGGGACAGCCTACGAGCAGTACTTC.

The count of this clone is one. The genes are TRBV4-1 and TRBJ2-1, with 11 bases matching TRBD2. Germline lookup yields CDR1 MGHRA and CDR2 YSYEKL. Germline trimming cut 1 base from V and 1 base from J; bases unmatched to any gene: 6. This CDR3 contains 18 residues. The DNA of the CDR3 is TGCGCCAGCAGCCAAGGAGGACTAGCGGGTACATCCTACAATGAGCAGTTCTTC. Its protein is CASSQGGLAGTSYNEQFF.

This clone was counted between two and nine times. The chain joins TRBV7-9 to TRBJ1-2; tentatively, D is TRBD1 (5 bases). Trimming removed 3 bases from V and 8 bases from J, with 10 bases in between. The CDR3 sequence is 12 residues long. CDR1 is SEHNR, CDR2 FQNEAQ, per germline (reference sequence). CDR3 region: CASSFSGWGYTF. CDR3 coding DNA: TGTGCCAGCAGCTTCTCAGGGTGGGGCTACACCTTC. The full variable domain, in which reference TRBV7-9 and TRBJ1-2 provide the parts outside the CDR3, is DTGVSQNPRHKITKRGQNVTFRCDPISEHNRLYWYRQTLGQGPEFLTYFQNEAQLEKSRLLSDRFSAERPKGSFSTLEIQRTEQGDSAMYLCASSFSGWGYTFGSGTRLTVV.

The V gene is TRBV7-9, the J gene TRBJ2-7, with a weak D call TRBD2 (7 bases). Germline CDR1 and CDR2: SEHNR and FQNEAQ (reference sequence). This CDR3 is 15 amino acids long. The V gene lost 6 bases and the J gene lost 5 bases, with 20 bases spanning the gap. Here the CDR3 DNA reads TGTGCCAGCAGACTAGGGGGAGGGATCCTAGACGAGCAGTACTTC. It yields the protein CASRLGGGILDEQYF.

The chain recombines TRBV27 with TRBJ2-7, with 11 bases lining up with TRBD2. The CDR3 consists of 14 residues. CDR1 is MNHEY, CDR2 SMNVEV, per germline (reference sequence). J lost 2 bases, V lost 7 bases, and 4 bases had no gene match. The CDR3 DNA reads TGTGCCAGCACAGGGACTAGCGGCGCCTACGAGCAGTACTTC. It is translated as CASTGTSGAYEQYF.

This clone was counted a single time. This chain uses TRBV19 with TRBJ2-7, with D possibly TRBD1 on 6 matching bases. Germline-derived CDR1 and CDR2 are LNHDA and SQIVND (reference sequence). V lost 3 bases, J lost 7 bases, and 22 bases lay in between. The CDR3 covers 16 residues. The CDR3 coding sequence is TGTGCCAGTAGTATTGACAGGTCAGCCGGGGCCGGGGAGCAGTACTTC. Its protein is CASSIDRSAGAGEQYF.

This clone came up a few times. V and J are TRBV11-2 and TRBJ1-6; no definite D call. The CDR3 totals 14 residues. The V gene lost 5 bases and the J gene lost 6 bases, with 11 bases spanning the gap. The germline CDR1 and CDR2 sequences are SGHAT and FQNNGV. The CDR3 sequence: CASSRGIGNSPLHF. The CDR3 DNA reads TGTGCCAGCAGCCGGGGAATCGGTAATTCACCCCTCCACTTT.

This chain joins TRBV18 and TRBJ1-2; 8 positions agree with TRBD1. The germline V gene has CDR1 KGHSH and CDR2 LQKENI. V lost 2 bases and J lost 4; bases outside the gene matches: 6. This CDR3 spans 15 amino acids. The CDR3 loop reads CASSPGQGPGYGYTF. The CDR3, as DNA: TGTGCCAGCTCACCAGGACAGGGTCCGGGCTATGGCTACACCTTC.

This clone was counted a few times. V is TRBV9 and J is TRBJ1-2; 7 bases match TRBD1. V was pared by 1 base and J by 5 bases, with 5 bases of the junction left unmatched. The CDR3 extends over 14 amino acids. Germline CDR1 and CDR2: SGDLS and YYNGEE. As DNA, the CDR3 is TGTGCCAGCAGCGTATCGACAGGGAGATATGGCTACACCTTC. It codes for CASSVSTGRYGYTF. Variable domain in full (rest from reference TRBV9 and TRBJ1-2): DSGVTQTPKHLITATGQRVTLRCSPRSGDLSVYWYQQSLDQGLQFLIQYYNGEERAKGNILERFSAQQFPDLHSELNLSSLELGDSALYFCASSVSTGRYGYTFGSGTRLTVV.

J is TRBJ1-2 and V is TRBV5-1; D is perhaps TRBD1 (6 bases). With 2 bases removed from V and 6 bases from J, the gap between germline ends came to 17 bases. CDR3 length: 15 amino acids. Germline CDR1 is SGHRS and CDR2 is YFSETQ. Written as DNA, the CDR3 is TGCGCCAGCAGCTTAACGGCAGGGGCCTTGGATGGCTACACCTTC. Its protein product is CASSLTAGALDGYTF.

This chain uses TRBV6-5 with TRBJ1-2; maybe TRBD1 (6 bases). V shed 2 bases and J shed 7 bases, with 20 bases lying between them. The germline gives CDR1 MNHEY, CDR2 SVGAGI. CDR3 length: 16 amino acids. CDR3 loop: CASSYGGGLLIAGYTF. CDR3 nucleotides: TGTGCCAGCAGTTACGGCGGGGGGCTGCTAATAGCTGGCTACACCTTC.

The chain joins TRBV19 to TRBJ2-1, with TRBD2 identical over 10 bases. J was trimmed by 5 bases and V by 4 bases; bases with no gene match: 5. Germline-derived CDR1 and CDR2 are LNHDA and SQIVND (reference sequence). This CDR3 comprises 15 residues. In DNA form, the CDR3 reads TGTGCCAGTAGTACCTTACTAGCGGGACACAATGAGCAGTTCTTC. The encoded protein is CASSTLLAGHNEQFF. The full variable domain, rest sourced from reference TRBV19 and TRBJ2-1, is DGGITQSPKYLFRKEGQNVTLSCEQNLNHDAMYWYRQDPGQGLRLIYYSQIVNDFQKGDIAEGYSVSREKKESFPLTVTSAQKNPTAFYLCASSTLLAGHNEQFFGPGTRLTVL.

The rearrangement uses TRBV6-5 and TRBJ1-2; TRBD1 is a possible D gene (5 bases). Per the germline V gene, CDR1 is MNHEY and CDR2 is SVGAGI. Trimming left V 4 bases short and J 3 bases short, with 15 bases between. CDR3 length: 15 residues. CDR3 region: CASSWQGPGYYGYTF. CDR3 bases: TGTGCCAGCAGTTGGCAGGGCCCTGGATACTATGGCTACACCTTC.

CDR3 sequence reads: CASSPGTDTQYF. CDR3 DNA sequence: TGTGCCAGCAGCCCAGGAACAGATACGCAGTATTTT. The V call is TRBV13, the J call TRBJ2-3, with no clear D. The CDR3 extends over 12 amino acids. The germline gives CDR1 PRHDT, CDR2 FYEKMQ (reference sequence). V lost 5 bases to trimming and J lost 3 bases, with 6 bases between them.